This T cell receptor (beta chain) was obtained from a study of type 1 regulatory T cells. About the research overall: T-allo10 is a Tr1-enriched, alloantigen-specific CD4 T cell product made in vitro.

Using its own MiXCR run on the reads, TCRdb lists one record per CDR3 protein. The table records 80,000 to 100,000 distinct CDR3 sequences, around a third of them present only once. The junction had 12 bases not matched to a gene; V was cut back by 4 bases and J by 8 bases. The CDR3 has 16 amino acids. The germline CDR1 and CDR2 sequences are MNHNS and SASEGT. The receptor comes from a human donor in good health. The chain links TRBV6-1 to TRBJ2-1, with 9 bases lining up with TRBD1. What was sequenced was CD4+ T cells, either the whole sample or a sorted fraction (not recorded which). This CDR3 is CASSVGRDRAGYEQFF. The CDR3 region has the DNA TGTGCCAGCAGTGTAGGCCGGGACAGGGCTGGGTATGAGCAGTTCTTC.